This is a list of T cell receptor beta chains from one sample in a study of vaccination and CD4 T cells after COVID-19. Antigen specificity for these receptors is unknown. TCRdb re-analysed the PCR reads in MiXCR, keeping a single row per CDR3 protein. The sample records 20,000 or so distinct CDR3 sequences, about 32% being singletons. The sequenced material came from cultured CD4+ T cells from blood. The receptor set was obtained from a human donor with COVID-19. CDR3s include the opening cysteine and the closing phenylalanine or tryptophan. D genes are given only for firm matches. Clone size is given for some rows only: seen once, a few or many times, or a class if the clone is expanded.

j_call | v_call | clone_size | d_call | cdr3_aa | cdr3_nt
TRBJ2-7 | TRBV6-1 | few | - | CASRKSSYEQYF | TGTGCCAGCAGGAAGTCCTCCTACGAGCAGTACTTC
TRBJ2-5 | TRBV20-1 | - | - | CSANRDTQETQYF | TGCAGTGCTAATCGGGACACCCAAGAGACCCAGTACTTC
TRBJ2-7 | TRBV18 | - | - | CASSPGLGGYEQYF | TGTGCCAGCTCACCGGGCCTTGGGGGGTACGAGCAGTACTTC
TRBJ2-7 | TRBV19 | once | - | CASSISGPEEQYF | TGTGCCAGTAGTATAAGCGGGCCTGAAGAGCAGTACTTC
TRBJ2-1 | TRBV6-1 | - | - | CASKGLRGAYNEQFF | TGTGCCAGCAAAGGTTTACGGGGGGCATACAATGAGCAGTTCTTC
TRBJ1-1 | TRBV7-3 | - | - | CASSGGGGTEAFF | TGTGCCAGCAGCGGGGGGGGGGGGACTGAAGCTTTCTTT
TRBJ2-3 | TRBV7-9 | few | - | CASSLGGRAADTQYF | TGTGCCAGCAGCTTAGGAGGCAGGGCAGCAGATACGCAGTATTTT
TRBJ1-2 | TRBV6-1 | few | - | CASSDTPGRGTLNIGYTF | TGTGCCAGCAGTGATACACCAGGGCGGGGGACGCTCAACATTGGCTACACCTTC
TRBJ2-5 | TRBV11-2 | once | - | CASGLGQIGETQYF | TGTGCCAGCGGCTTAGGACAGATTGGCGAGACCCAGTACTTC
TRBJ2-7 | TRBV6-5 | few | - | CASSYSGHDTYEQYF | TGTGCCAGCAGTTACTCTGGACACGATACCTACGAGCAGTACTTC
TRBJ2-1 | TRBV15 | few | - | CATSQMSNEQFF | TGTGCCACCTCGCAGATGTCTAATGAGCAGTTCTTC
TRBJ1-2 | TRBV6-4 | - | - | CASSLEAATNYGYTF | TGTGCCAGCAGTCTTGAGGCCGCCACCAACTATGGCTACACCTTC
TRBJ2-1 | TRBV6-2/TRBV6-3 | few | TRBD2 | CASSPASIERGHNEQFF | TGTGCCAGCAGCCCCGCGTCTATTGAGCGGGGGCACAATGAGCAGTTCTTC
TRBJ2-7 | TRBV24-1 | few | - | CATSDGDGCYEQYF | TGTGCCACCAGTGATGGGGATGGGTGCTACGAGCAGTACTTC
TRBJ2-7 | TRBV20-1 | - | TRBD2 | CSAARGDEQYF | TGCAGTGCTGCACGGGGGGACGAGCAGTACTTC
TRBJ1-1 | TRBV20-1 | - | - | CSARGPTGKSAFF | TGCAGTGCTAGAGGGCCAACCGGAAAGTCAGCTTTCTTT
TRBJ1-2 | TRBV24-1 | medium-sized | - | CATSDTLDSNGYTF | TGTGCCACCAGTGATACCCTTGACAGTAATGGCTACACCTTC
TRBJ1-2 | TRBV6-5 | - | - | CAGSYRRGEGYTF | TGTGCCGGCAGTTACCGCCGGGGCGAAGGCTACACCTTC
TRBJ1-5 | TRBV27 | - | - | CASSQQLTVGSNQPQHF | TGTGCCAGCAGTCAGCAGCTGACGGTGGGGAGCAATCAGCCCCAGCATTTT
TRBJ1-5 | TRBV7-9 | - | TRBD1 | CASSLGQGYQPQHF | TGTGCCAGCAGCTTGGGACAGGGATATCAGCCCCAGCATTTT